This TCR beta chain comes out of a study of memory CD4+ T cells and cytomegalovirus serostatus. Study details: Donors were healthy Belgian adults, 10 or so CMV seropositive and about two dozen seronegative. Broader study findings: Each of 60 to 80 CMV-associated TCRbeta sequences occurred in one to five individuals.

The CDR3 is made up of 15 amino acids. The germline CDR1 and CDR2 sequences are SEHNR and FQNEAQ (reference sequence). With V trimmed by 5 bases and J by 1 base, 1 base remained unmatched. How the authors handled the data: Out-of-frame sequences were removed, leaving 2,000,000 or so distinct TCRbeta sequences. Produced via immunoSEQ multiplex PCR; TCRdb's table is partial and in-frame only. From that table come the V and J calls and clone size; the DNA was used to work out D and trimming. This table has some 73,000 clones, roughly 78% appearing once. Concerning this clone: Its antigen is currently unknown.

Single viable CD3+CD4+CD8-CD45RO+ cells were sorted as the memory CD4+ T cells. The chain is built from TRBV7-9 and TRBJ2-2, with 10 bases identical to TRBD2. The sequenced sample consisted of memory CD4+ T cells from blood. The origin of this receptor is an adult in good health and CMV-seropositive. CDR3 amino acids: CASSRLAGNTGELFF. DNA for the CDR3: TGTGCCAGCAGCCGACTAGCGGGGAACACCGGGGAGCTGTTTTTT.